A selection of T cell receptor beta chains follows, all from one sample in a study of T cells in Graves' hyperthyroidism and ophthalmopathy. MiXCR, applied by TCRdb to the multiplex PCR reads, yields one record per CDR3 protein. The top ten clones hold 3% to 4.5% of a sample with hundreds of thousands of distinct CDR3 sequences, about 19% of them seen once. The sample taken for sequencing was blood. The receptor source for this set is a woman between 18 and 29 years old with Graves' hyperthyroidism. Each CDR3 is given with its conserved first and last residue. The D gene is left open where the match is weak. Only some rows state a clone size, as once, few, many or a class for expanded clones.

13	TRBD1	TRBV6-2/TRBV6-3	many	TRBJ1-2	CASSDRGAYGYTF	TGTGCCAGCAGTGACAGGGGGGCTTACGGCTACACCTTC
14	TRBD1	TRBV12-3/TRBV12-4	many	TRBJ1-5	CASSSGQGFRPQHF	TGTGCCAGCAGTTCGGGACAGGGGTTTAGGCCCCAGCATTTT
15	.	TRBV7-8	.	TRBJ2-7	CASSATGPRGLEQYF	TGTGCCAGCAGCGCAACGGGACCGAGAGGACTCGAGCAGTACTTC
13	.	TRBV4-1	many	TRBJ1-1	CASSYRDESEAFF	TGCGCCAGCAGCTACCGGGACGAATCTGAAGCTTTCTTT
14	TRBD1	TRBV15	.	TRBJ1-1	CATSGGTGRTEAFF	TGTGCCACCAGCGGAGGGACAGGGCGTACTGAAGCTTTCTTT
13	.	TRBV2	many	TRBJ1-1	CASSGGGPYEAFF	TGTGCCAGCAGTGGTGGGGGGCCCTATGAAGCTTTCTTT
14	.	TRBV2	many	TRBJ1-2	CASTGGEGNYGYTF	TGTGCCAGCACCGGGGGGGAGGGGAACTATGGCTACACCTTC
14	TRBD1	TRBV28	many	TRBJ1-1	CASSLDRSNTEAFF	TGTGCCAGCAGTTTGGACAGGTCGAACACTGAAGCTTTCTTT
12	.	TRBV11-2	.	TRBJ2-3	CASSFEGRTQYF	TGTGCCAGCAGCTTTGAGGGCCGAACGCAGTATTTT
14	.	TRBV5-1	.	TRBJ1-2	CASRMDSARYGYTF	TGCGCCAGCAGGATGGACAGTGCCCGGTATGGCTACACCTTC
12	.	TRBV7-2	many	TRBJ1-2	CASSLRMHGYTF	TGTGCCAGCAGCTTACGGATGCATGGCTACACCTTC